The present entry profiles one TCR beta chain with its context. The sample originates from a study of shared clonotypes between healthy human individuals. Naive-designated CD8 cells lacked CD45RO, were positively enriched for CCR7, and omitted terminally differentiated effector memory CD45RA+ cells. The CDR3 is made up of 10 amino acids. CDR1 and CDR2 (germline): SGHTS, YDEGEE. The ends were cut back, 3 bases at V and 12 bases at J, with 9 bases in the middle. Authors' analysis steps: Because ImmunoSEQ provided only junction sequences with no quality scores, the filtering differed. The method was immunoSEQ multiplex PCR; TCRdb's version includes in-frame clones alone and lacks a portion of them. V, J and clone size reflect that table, while D and trimming were determined from the DNA. The sample comprises around 2,000,000 clones, under 95% of which are singletons, and about 1.8% rests with the top ten.

The sample was naive CD8+ T cells from PBMCs. This TCR came from a man aged 18 to 29 in good health. Some clones in this sample may be carry-over from other donors' samples. The chain couples TRBV5-8 to TRBJ1-1; no definite D call. This chain's CDR3 is CASSWAITFF. In DNA, the CDR3 is TGTGCCAGCAGCTGGGCTATAACTTTCTTT. Looking up the rest from reference TRBV5-8 and TRBJ1-1 gives the full variable domain: EAGVTQSPTHLIKTRGQQATLRCSPISGHTSVYWYQQALGLGLQFLLWYDEGEERNRGNFPPRFSGRQFPNYSSELNVNALELEDSALYLCASSWAITFFGQGTRLTVV.